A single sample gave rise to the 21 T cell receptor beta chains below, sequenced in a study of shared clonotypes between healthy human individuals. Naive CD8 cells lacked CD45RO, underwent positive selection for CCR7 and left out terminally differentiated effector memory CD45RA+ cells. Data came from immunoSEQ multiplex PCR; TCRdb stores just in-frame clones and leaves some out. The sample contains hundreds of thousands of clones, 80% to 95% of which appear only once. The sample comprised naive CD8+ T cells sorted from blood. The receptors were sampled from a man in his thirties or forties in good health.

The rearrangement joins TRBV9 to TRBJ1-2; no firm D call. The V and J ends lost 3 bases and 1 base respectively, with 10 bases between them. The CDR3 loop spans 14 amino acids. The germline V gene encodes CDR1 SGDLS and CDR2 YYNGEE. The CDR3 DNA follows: TGTGCCAGCAGCGGCAGGATAGATAACTATGGCTACACCTTC. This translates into CASSGRIDNYGYTF.

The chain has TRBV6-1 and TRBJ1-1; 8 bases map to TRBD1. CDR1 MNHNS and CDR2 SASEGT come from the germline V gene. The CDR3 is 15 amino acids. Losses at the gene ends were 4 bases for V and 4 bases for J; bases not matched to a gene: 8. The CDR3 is CASSVWQGASTEAFF. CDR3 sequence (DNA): TGTGCCAGCAGTGTCTGGCAGGGGGCGAGCACTGAAGCTTTCTTT.

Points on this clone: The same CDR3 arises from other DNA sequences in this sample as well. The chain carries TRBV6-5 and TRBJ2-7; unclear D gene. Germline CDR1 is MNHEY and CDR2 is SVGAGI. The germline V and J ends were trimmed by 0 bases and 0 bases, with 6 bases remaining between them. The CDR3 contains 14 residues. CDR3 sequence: CASSYSPGSYEQYF. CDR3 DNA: TGTGCCAGCAGTTACTCGCCCGGCTCCTACGAGCAGTACTTC.

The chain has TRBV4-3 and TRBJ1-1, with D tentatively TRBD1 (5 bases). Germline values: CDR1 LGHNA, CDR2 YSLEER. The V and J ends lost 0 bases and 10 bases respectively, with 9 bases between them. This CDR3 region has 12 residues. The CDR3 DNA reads TGCGCCAGCAGCCAAGATGGGGCTGTAGCTTTCTTT. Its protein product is CASSQDGAVAFF.

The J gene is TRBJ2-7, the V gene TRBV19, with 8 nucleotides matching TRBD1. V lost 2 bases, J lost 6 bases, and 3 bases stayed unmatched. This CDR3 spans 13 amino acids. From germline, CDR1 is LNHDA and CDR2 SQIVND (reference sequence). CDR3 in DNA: TGTGCCAGTAGTATAACAGGGGGTAGCGAGCAGTACTTC. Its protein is CASSITGGSEQYF.

For the CDR3, the DNA is TGTGCCAGCAGTGAGGACAACTACGAGCAGTACTTC. It translates to CASSEDNYEQYF. The genes are TRBV6-1 and TRBJ2-7; the D gene is possibly TRBD1 (5 bases). The V end lost 3 bases, the J end lost 3 bases, and 6 bases lay between the germline ends. CDR1 is MNHNS and CDR2 is SASEGT in the germline V gene. The CDR3 sequence is 12 residues long.

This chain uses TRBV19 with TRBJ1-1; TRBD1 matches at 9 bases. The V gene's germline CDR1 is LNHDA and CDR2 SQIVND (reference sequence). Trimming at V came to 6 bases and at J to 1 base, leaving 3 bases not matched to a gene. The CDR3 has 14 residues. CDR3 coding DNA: TGTGCCAGTAGGACAGGGGGATCGAACACTGAAGCTTTCTTT. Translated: CASRTGGSNTEAFF.

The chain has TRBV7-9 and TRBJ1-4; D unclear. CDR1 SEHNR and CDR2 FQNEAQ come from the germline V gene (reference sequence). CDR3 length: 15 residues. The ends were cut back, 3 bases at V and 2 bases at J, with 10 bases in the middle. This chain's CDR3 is CASSFRETTNEKLFF. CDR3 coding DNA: TGTGCCAGCAGCTTTCGGGAGACGACTAATGAAAAACTGTTTTTT.

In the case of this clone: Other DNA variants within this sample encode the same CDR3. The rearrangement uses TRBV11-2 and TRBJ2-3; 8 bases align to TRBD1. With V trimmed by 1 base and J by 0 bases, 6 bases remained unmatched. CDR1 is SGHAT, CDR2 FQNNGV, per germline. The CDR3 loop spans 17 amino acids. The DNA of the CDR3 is TGTGCCAGCAGCTTAGGTCGGACAGGGCCTAGCACAGATACGCAGTATTTT. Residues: CASSLGRTGPSTDTQYF.

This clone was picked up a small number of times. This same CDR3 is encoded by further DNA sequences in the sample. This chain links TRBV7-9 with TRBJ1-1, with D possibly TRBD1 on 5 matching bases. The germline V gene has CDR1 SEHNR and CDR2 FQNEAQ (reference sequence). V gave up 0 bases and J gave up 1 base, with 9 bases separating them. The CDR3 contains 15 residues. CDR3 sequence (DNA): TGTGCCAGCAGCTTAGCGCAGGGAAGGAACACTGAAGCTTTCTTT. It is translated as CASSLAQGRNTEAFF.

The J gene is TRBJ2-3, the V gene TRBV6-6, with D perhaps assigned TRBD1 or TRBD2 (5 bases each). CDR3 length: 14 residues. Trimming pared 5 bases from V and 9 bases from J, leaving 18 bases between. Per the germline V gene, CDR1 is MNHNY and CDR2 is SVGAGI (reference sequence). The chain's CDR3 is CASSIKGLGDTQYF. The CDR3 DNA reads TGTGCCAGCAGTATCAAGGGCTTAGGGGACACGCAGTATTTT.

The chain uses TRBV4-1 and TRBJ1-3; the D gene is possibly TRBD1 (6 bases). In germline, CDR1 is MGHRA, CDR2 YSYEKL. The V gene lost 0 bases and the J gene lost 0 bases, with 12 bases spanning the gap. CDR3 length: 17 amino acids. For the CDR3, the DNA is TGCGCCAGCAGCCAAGATGAGGTGGACAGCTCTGGAAACACCATATATTTT. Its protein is CASSQDEVDSSGNTIYF.

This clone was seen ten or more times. DNA of the CDR3: TGTGCCAGCAGTTTCTCCCCCGAGATGCCCTACGAGCAGTACTTC. Translation: CASSFSPEMPYEQYF. The V and J genes are TRBV28 and TRBJ2-7, with D unresolved. V gave up 3 bases and J gave up 2 bases, with 14 bases separating them. The CDR3 totals 15 residues. In germline, CDR1 is MDHEN, CDR2 SYDVKM.

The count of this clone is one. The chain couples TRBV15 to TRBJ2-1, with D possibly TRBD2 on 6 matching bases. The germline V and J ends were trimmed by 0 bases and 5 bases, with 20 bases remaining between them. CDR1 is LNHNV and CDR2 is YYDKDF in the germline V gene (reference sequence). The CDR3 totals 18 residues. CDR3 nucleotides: TGTGCCACCAGCAGAGATAGTCCCCAGGGACTGTTGGACAATGAGCAGTTCTTC. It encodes CATSRDSPQGLLDNEQFF.

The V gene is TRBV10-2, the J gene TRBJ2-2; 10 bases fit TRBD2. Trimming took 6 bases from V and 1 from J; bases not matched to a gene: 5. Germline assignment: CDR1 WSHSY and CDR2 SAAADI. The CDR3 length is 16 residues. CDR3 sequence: CASRDLAGGNTGELFF. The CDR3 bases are TGCGCCAGCAGAGACTTAGCGGGGGGGAACACCGGGGAGCTGTTTTTT.

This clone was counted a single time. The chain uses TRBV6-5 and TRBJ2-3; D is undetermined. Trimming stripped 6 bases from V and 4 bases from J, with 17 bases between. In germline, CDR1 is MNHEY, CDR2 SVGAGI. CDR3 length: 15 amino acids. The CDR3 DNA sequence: TGTGCCAGCAGGGGTCTTACTAACCTCCCAGATACGCAGTATTTT. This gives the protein CASRGLTNLPDTQYF.

CDR3 residues: CASSVAAWDMQETQYF. Here the CDR3 DNA reads TGTGCCAGCAGCGTAGCTGCTTGGGATATGCAAGAGACCCAGTACTTC. The gene calls are TRBV9 and TRBJ2-5; D unclear. Germline V lookup: CDR1 SGDLS, CDR2 YYNGEE. CDR3 length: 16 amino acids. V was clipped by 0 bases and J by 2 bases, with 14 bases between them.

CDR3 protein: CASQTTYNYNEQFF. The CDR3 DNA is TGTGCCAGCCAAACTACTTATAACTACAATGAGCAGTTCTTC. The rearrangement links TRBV5-8 to TRBJ2-1; no definite D call. Germline V gene data show CDR1 as SGHTS and CDR2 as YDEGEE. The length of the CDR3 is 14 residues. V lost 7 bases, J lost 3 bases, and 14 bases lay in between.

CDR3 bases: TGTGCCAGTGGGCAGGGGATTCAGCCCCAGCATTTT. Translated, it gives CASGQGIQPQHF. The chain combines TRBV19 with TRBJ1-5; perhaps TRBD1 as D (6 bases). CDR1 is LNHDA, CDR2 SQIVND, per germline (reference sequence). The CDR3 has 12 amino acids. With 8 bases removed from V and 6 bases from J, the gap between germline ends came to 11 bases.

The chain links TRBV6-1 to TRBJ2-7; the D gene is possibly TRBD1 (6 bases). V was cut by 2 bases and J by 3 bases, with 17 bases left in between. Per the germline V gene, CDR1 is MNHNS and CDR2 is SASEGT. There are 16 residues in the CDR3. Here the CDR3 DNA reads TGTGCCAGCAGTGAACGCGGACAGACGAGGAGCTACGAGCAGTACTTC. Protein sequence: CASSERGQTRSYEQYF.

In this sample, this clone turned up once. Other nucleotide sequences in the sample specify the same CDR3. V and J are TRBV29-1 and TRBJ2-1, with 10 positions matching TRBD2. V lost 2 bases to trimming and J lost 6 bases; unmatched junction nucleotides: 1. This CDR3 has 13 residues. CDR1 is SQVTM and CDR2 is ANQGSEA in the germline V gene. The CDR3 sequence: CSVELAGVNEQFF. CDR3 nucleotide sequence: TGCAGCGTTGAACTAGCGGGAGTCAATGAGCAGTTCTTC.